The clone carrying this T cell receptor (beta chain) appeared many times. Its antigen remains unidentified. One end of the junction varies from germline; a read error may be responsible. The data were taken from a study of human T cells and chemical hapten exposure. Study-wide context: Per-sample TCR yields varied mainly from small pooled library volume differences.

Unfractionated whole blood yielded total RNA. The CDR3 totals 14 residues. Looked up from germline, CDR1 is LGHNA and CDR2 is YNFKEQ. Study results and caveats: No change in TCRs above 1 in 1000 frequency was produced by DPC sensitization.

During construction of the library, unique molecular identifiers were attached to individual cDNA molecules for quantitative, reproducible TCR counting. In the original workflow: TCR counts had a median of about 100,000 per sample and spanned 23,224 to 690,600. TCRdb re-called the 5' RACE reads with MiXCR, one entry per CDR3 protein. These V and J calls originate from TCRdb's pipeline instead of the authors' own analysis. Found here are around 140,000 distinct CDR3 sequences, over 3.5% of them singletons; the top ten hold approximately 1.3%. The V gene is TRBV4-2, the J gene TRBJ2-1; 7 bases align to TRBD2. The sequence was obtained from a female donor in good health. CDR3 amino acids: CASTQRGESNEQFF. CDR3 nucleotides: TGTGCCAGCACCCAACGGGGGGAGTCTAATGAGCAGTTCTTC.